This T cell receptor beta chain was sequenced during a study of Graves' ophthalmopathy and Graves' hyperthyroidism. Germline V gives CDR1 MNHNS, CDR2 SASEGT. This CDR3 region has 17 residues. J lost 4 bases, V lost 2 bases, and 14 bases had no gene match. This clonotype was seen at least ten times. What it binds is not known. General study points: Most thyroid clonotypes expanded beyond 0.001 frequency were also found in blood.

It was from 10 ml of fresh peripheral blood that the PBMCs came. As the template, RNA transcripts were used to amplify TCR beta CDR3 regions. The authors performed first-round RT-PCR with HTBI primers and then a second-round multiplex PCR. TCRdb recomputed calls from the multiplex PCR reads with MiXCR, one row per CDR3 protein. The data contain under 400,000 distinct CDR3 sequences, about a sixth of them seen just once; the ten biggest clones take up 9% to 15%. The V call is TRBV6-1, the J call TRBJ2-7; 7 bases fit TRBD1. Sequences were obtained from peripheral blood. This sequence was found in an adult man with Graves' ophthalmopathy. The CDR3 bases are TGTGCCAGCAGTGAACCCCCCGGACAGAGGGGGCTTTACGAGCAGTACTTC. Its translation: CASSEPPGQRGLYEQYF.